These T cell receptor beta chains were read from a single sample in a study of cytomegalovirus exposure and HLA in healthy donors. The assay was immunoSEQ multiplex PCR, and TCRdb's table has in-frame clones only and misses some. The repertoire includes around 100,000 clones, approximately 73% of them detected once, and 3.5% to 4% sits in the top ten. Sequencing used PBMCs. The receptors were sampled from a woman aged 50 to 60 in good health and CMV-seropositive. CDR3s include the opening cysteine and the closing phenylalanine or tryptophan. A D gene is named only where the DNA matches it firmly. The size field is filled for only some rows; it gives once, few, many or a size class.

TRBJ2-3 | TRBV6-5 | . | . | CASSSLSGPSTDTQYF | TGCGCCAGCAGTTCCCTAAGCGGGCCTAGCACAGATACGCAGTATTTT
TRBJ2-7 | TRBV10-2 | TRBD1 | . | CASTGQGAYEQYF | TGCGCCAGCACCGGACAGGGGGCCTACGAGCAGTACTTC
TRBJ1-2 | TRBV7-2 | . | . | CASSRTGTNYGYTF | TGTGCCAGCAGCCGAACAGGGACTAACTATGGCTACACCTTC
TRBJ2-2 | TRBV7-9 | . | once | CASSPRGSRQANTGELFF | TGTGCCAGCAGCCCCCGAGGTAGCAGACAGGCGAACACCGGGGAGCTGTTTTTT
TRBJ2-1 | TRBV9 | . | . | CASSVEAASYNEQFF | TGTGCCAGCAGCGTAGAAGCGGCCTCCTACAATGAGCAGTTCTTC
TRBJ1-6 | TRBV11-1 | . | few | CASSFVRGSPLHF | TGTGCCAGCAGCTTTGTTAGGGGATCACCCCTCCACTTT
TRBJ2-5 | TRBV2 | TRBD2 | . | CASVRLLRSGEYQETQYF | TGTGCCAGCGTCAGACTCCTACGTAGCGGGGAGTACCAAGAGACCCAGTACTTC
TRBJ2-7 | TRBV5-5 | . | few | CASSYPSYEQYF | TGTGCCAGCAGCTATCCATCCTACGAGCAGTACTTC
TRBJ1-1 | TRBV6-5 | . | . | CASRFRGPNTEAFF | TGTGCCAGCAGATTCAGGGGCCCGAACACTGAAGCTTTCTTT
TRBJ2-4 | TRBV4-1 | . | . | CASSQEPGNIQYF | TGCGCCAGCAGCCAAGAGCCGGGAAACATTCAGTACTTC
TRBJ1-4 | TRBV5-1 | . | . | CASSSGASVNEKLFF | TGCGCCAGTTCCTCAGGGGCGTCAGTTAATGAAAAACTGTTTTTT
TRBJ2-1 | TRBV6-5 | TRBD2 | . | CASRKTSGRAHEQFF | TGTGCCAGCAGAAAGACTAGCGGGAGGGCCCATGAGCAGTTCTTC
TRBJ1-1 | TRBV10-3 | TRBD1 | . | CAISTGQGRTEAFF | TGTGCCATCAGTACGGGACAGGGAAGAACTGAAGCTTTCTTT
TRBJ1-2 | TRBV7-9 | . | . | CSSSLNSYGYTF | TGTTCCAGCAGCTTAAACAGTTATGGCTACACCTTC
TRBJ1-6 | TRBV6-6 | TRBD1 | . | CASRGQGGSSPLHF | TGTGCCAGCAGGGGACAGGGAGGTAGTTCACCCCTCCACTTT
TRBJ2-1 | TRBV7-3 | TRBD1 | once | CASSIDRAAINEQFF | TGTGCCAGCAGCATAGACAGGGCGGCAATCAATGAGCAGTTCTTC
TRBJ1-5 | TRBV19 | TRBD1 | . | CASSPPTGFNQPQHF | TGTGCCAGTAGCCCTCCGACAGGGTTCAATCAGCCCCAGCATTTT
TRBJ1-2 | TRBV5-8 | TRBD1 | . | CASSSGQGVYGYTF | TGTGCCAGCAGCTCAGGACAGGGGGTGTATGGCTACACCTTC
TRBJ2-5 | TRBV27 | TRBD2 | . | CASSLLAGGRETQYF | TGTGCCAGCAGTTTACTAGCGGGGGGGAGGGAGACCCAGTACTTC
TRBJ2-5 | TRBV5-6 | . | . | CASSLSLRETQYF | TGTGCCAGCAGCTTGTCTCTGAGGGAGACCCAGTACTTC
TRBJ2-1 | TRBV6-5 | TRBD2 | . | CASRPTSGGLNEQFF | TGTGCCAGCAGACCCACTAGCGGGGGTTTGAATGAGCAGTTCTTC
TRBJ2-1 | TRBV21-1 | . | few | CASSYGCGANGSARGGQFF | .
TRBJ1-2 | TRBV29-1 | . | . | CSARTETYGYTF | TGCAGCGCCCGGACAGAGACTTATGGCTACACCTTC
TRBJ1-4 | TRBV5-5 | . | once | CASSTLGHNEKLFF | TGTGCCAGCAGCACCCTGGGCCATAATGAAAAACTGTTTTTT
TRBJ2-3 | TRBV19 | TRBD1 | . | CASSIGTGGADTQYF | TGTGCCAGTAGTATCGGGACAGGGGGTGCAGATACGCAGTATTTT
TRBJ1-5 | TRBV25-1 | TRBD1 | few | CASSPGQGFNQPQHF | TGTGCCAGCAGTCCCGGACAGGGATTCAATCAGCCCCAGCATTTT
TRBJ2-4 | TRBV5-4 | . | . | CASSLAGKEAGNIQYF | TGTGCCAGCAGCTTGGCGGGAAAGGAGGCGGGCAACATTCAGTACTTC
TRBJ2-3 | TRBV30 | TRBD2 | few | CAWKAGALTDTQYF | TGTGCCTGGAAAGCGGGGGCCCTCACAGATACGCAGTATTTT
TRBJ1-1 | TRBV15 | TRBD1 | . | CATSSSRTGGPTEAFF | TGTGCCACCAGCAGTTCACGGACAGGGGGTCCCACTGAAGCTTTCTTT